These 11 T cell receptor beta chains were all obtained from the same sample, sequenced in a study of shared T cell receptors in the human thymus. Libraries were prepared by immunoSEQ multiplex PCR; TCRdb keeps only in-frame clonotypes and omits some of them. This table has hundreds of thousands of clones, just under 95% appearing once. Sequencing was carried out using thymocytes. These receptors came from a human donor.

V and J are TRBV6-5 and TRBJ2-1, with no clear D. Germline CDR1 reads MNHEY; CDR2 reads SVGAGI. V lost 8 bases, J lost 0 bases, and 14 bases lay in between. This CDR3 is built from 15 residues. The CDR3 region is CASFCFTSSYNEQFF. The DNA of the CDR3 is TGTGCCAGCTTTTGCTTCACCAGCTCCTACAATGAGCAGTTCTTC.

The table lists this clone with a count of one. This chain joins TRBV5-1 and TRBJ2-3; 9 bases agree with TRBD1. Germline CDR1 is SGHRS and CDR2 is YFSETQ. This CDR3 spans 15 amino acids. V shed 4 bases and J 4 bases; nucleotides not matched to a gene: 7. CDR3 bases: TGCGCCAGCAGCGGGGGACAGGGATCGGCAGATACGCAGTATTTT. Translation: CASSGGQGSADTQYF.

The CDR3 reads CASSLVSGPRGEQYF. The DNA of the CDR3 is TGTGCCAGCAGCTTAGTATCCGGCCCTCGGGGCGAGCAGTACTTC. This chain connects TRBV7-9 to TRBJ2-7; possibly TRBD2 for D (5 bases). The CDR3 loop spans 15 amino acids. In germline, CDR1 is SEHNR, CDR2 FQNEAQ (reference sequence). With 1 base removed from V and 6 bases from J, the gap between germline ends came to 16 bases.

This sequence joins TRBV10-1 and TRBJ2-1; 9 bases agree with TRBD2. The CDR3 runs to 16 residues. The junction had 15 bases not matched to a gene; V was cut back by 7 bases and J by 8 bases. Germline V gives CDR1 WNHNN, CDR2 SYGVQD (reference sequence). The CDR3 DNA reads TGCGCCAGCAATCTGCGGGAGGGCCTTAGGTACGATGAGCAGTTCTTC. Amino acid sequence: CASNLREGLRYDEQFF.

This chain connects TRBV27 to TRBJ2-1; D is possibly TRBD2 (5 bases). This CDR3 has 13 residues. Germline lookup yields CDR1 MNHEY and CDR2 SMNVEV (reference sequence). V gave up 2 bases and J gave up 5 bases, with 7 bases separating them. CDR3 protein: CASSLSGNNEQFF. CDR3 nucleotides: TGTGCCAGCAGTTTAAGCGGCAACAATGAGCAGTTCTTC.

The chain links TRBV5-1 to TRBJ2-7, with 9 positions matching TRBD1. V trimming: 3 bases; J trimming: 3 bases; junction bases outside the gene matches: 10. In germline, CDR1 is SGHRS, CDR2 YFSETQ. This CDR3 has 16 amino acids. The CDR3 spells CASSSAGGQGDYEQYF. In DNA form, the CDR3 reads TGCGCCAGCAGCTCGGCCGGGGGACAGGGAGACTACGAGCAGTACTTC.

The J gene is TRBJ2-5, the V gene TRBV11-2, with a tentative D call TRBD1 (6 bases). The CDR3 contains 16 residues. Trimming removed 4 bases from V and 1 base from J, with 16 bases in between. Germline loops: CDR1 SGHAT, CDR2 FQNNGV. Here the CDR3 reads CASSSNWGTPQETQYF. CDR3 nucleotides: TGTGCCAGCAGCTCCAATTGGGGGACACCCCAAGAGACCCAGTACTTC.

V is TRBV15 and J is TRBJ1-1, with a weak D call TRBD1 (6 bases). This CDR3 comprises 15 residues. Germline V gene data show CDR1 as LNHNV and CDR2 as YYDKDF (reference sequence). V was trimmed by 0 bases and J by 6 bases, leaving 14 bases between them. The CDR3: CATSRDRGVVAEAFF. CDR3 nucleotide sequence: TGTGCCACCAGCAGAGATAGGGGGGTGGTCGCTGAAGCTTTCTTT.

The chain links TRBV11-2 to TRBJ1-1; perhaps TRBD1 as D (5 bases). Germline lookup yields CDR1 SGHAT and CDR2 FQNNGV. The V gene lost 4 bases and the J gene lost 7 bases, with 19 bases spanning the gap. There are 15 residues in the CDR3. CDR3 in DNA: TGTGCCAGCAGCTCAAGAGGCCCCGTTCAGGGTGAAGCTTTCTTT. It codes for CASSSRGPVQGEAFF.

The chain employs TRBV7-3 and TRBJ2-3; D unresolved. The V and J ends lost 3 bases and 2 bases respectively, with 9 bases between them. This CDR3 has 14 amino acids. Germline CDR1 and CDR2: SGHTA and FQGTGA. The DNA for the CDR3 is TGTGCCAGCAGCTTTACTACCCACACAGATACGCAGTATTTT. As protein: CASSFTTHTDTQYF.

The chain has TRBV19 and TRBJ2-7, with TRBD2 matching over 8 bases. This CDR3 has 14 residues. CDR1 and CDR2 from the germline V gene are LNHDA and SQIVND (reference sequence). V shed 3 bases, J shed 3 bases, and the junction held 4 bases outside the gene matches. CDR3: CASSMRTSRYEQYF. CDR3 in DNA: TGTGCCAGTAGTATGAGGACTAGCCGCTACGAGCAGTACTTC.